Shown below are 32 T cell receptor beta chains from a single sample sequenced in a study of T cell responses to AZD1222 COVID-19 vaccine. Sequencing was performed with immunoSEQ multiplex PCR; in TCRdb, only in-frame clones are kept and a portion is missing. The data contain 150,000 or so clones, 90% of them seen just once; the ten biggest clones take up approximately 5.9%. Sequencing was performed on peripheral blood, taken 28 days after the second AZD1222 dose. Every receptor here comes from an adult who received the AZD1222 COVID-19 vaccine.

The V call is TRBV30, the J call TRBJ2-6, with 8 bases identical to TRBD2. The V gene end was trimmed by 4 bases and the J gene end by 3 bases; junction bases not matched to a gene: 5. The CDR3 has 15 amino acids. Germline CDR1 and CDR2: GTSNPN and SVGIG (reference sequence). The CDR3 loop reads CAWKLAGGGANVLTF. In nucleotides, the CDR3 is TGTGCCTGGAAACTCGCGGGGGGTGGGGCCAACGTCCTGACTTTC. Complete variable domain (other parts from reference TRBV30 and TRBJ2-6): SQTIHQWPATLVQPVGSPLSLECTVEGTSNPNLYWYRQAAGRGLQLLFYSVGIGQISSEVPQNLSASRPQDRQFILSSKKLLLSDSGFYLCAWKLAGGGANVLTFGAGSRLTVL.

The rearrangement links TRBV9 to TRBJ2-1; 9 bases match TRBD1. This CDR3 comprises 12 residues. Germline assignment: CDR1 SGDLS and CDR2 YYNGEE. Trimming at V came to 5 bases and at J to 10 bases, leaving 4 bases not matched to a gene. Here the CDR3 reads CASSRDRGEQFF. CDR3 DNA: TGTGCCAGCAGTCGTGACAGGGGGGAGCAGTTCTTC.

This chain's CDR3 is CASSRWPGTAGNTIYF. The CDR3 nucleotides are TGTGCCAGCAGCCGCTGGCCGGGAACCGCTGGAAACACCATATATTTT. V usage is TRBV3-1 (or the pseudogene TRBV3-2) and J usage is TRBJ1-3; no reliable D call. V was clipped by 4 bases and J by 2 bases, with 15 bases between them. The CDR3 has 16 amino acids. Per germline, CDR1 LGHDT and CDR2 YNNKEL (reference sequence).

V is TRBV30 and J is TRBJ1-5; tentative D call: TRBD1 (6 bases). With 3 bases removed from V and 5 bases from J, the gap between germline ends came to 11 bases. Germline lookup yields CDR1 GTSNPN and CDR2 SVGIG (reference sequence). The CDR3 contains 13 residues. The CDR3 spells CAWRRGGDQPQHF. The CDR3 DNA reads TGTGCCTGGAGAAGGGGGGGAGATCAGCCCCAGCATTTT. Together with reference TRBV30 and TRBJ1-5, the CDR3 gives the full variable domain: SQTIHQWPATLVQPVGSPLSLECTVEGTSNPNLYWYRQAAGRGLQLLFYSVGIGQISSEVPQNLSASRPQDRQFILSSKKLLLSDSGFYLCAWRRGGDQPQHFGDGTRLSIL.

This clone was observed once. The chain couples TRBV27 to TRBJ1-3, with D maybe TRBD1 (6 bases). V was trimmed by 6 bases and J by 4 bases, leaving 10 bases between them. The germline CDR1 and CDR2 sequences are MNHEY and SMNVEV (reference sequence). This CDR3 contains 13 residues. CDR3 region: CASSPGVGNTIYF. The CDR3 region has the DNA TGTGCCAGCAGCCCAGGGGTGGGAAACACCATATATTTT.

The chain joins TRBV19 to TRBJ1-1, with 7 bases matching TRBD1. Germline V gene sequence: CDR1 LNHDA, CDR2 SQIVND (reference sequence). Trimming at V came to 9 bases and at J to 2 bases, leaving 15 bases not matched to a gene. CDR3 size: 16 residues. The CDR3 DNA follows: TGTGCCAGCCGAAATAGGCCCGGGACAGTCAACACTGAAGCTTTCTTT. Translation gives CASRNRPGTVNTEAFF.

This clone has just one count. J is TRBJ2-3 and V is TRBV6-5; D is perhaps TRBD2 (6 bases). Germline values: CDR1 MNHEY, CDR2 SVGAGI. V dropped 1 base and J dropped 1 base, with 12 bases sitting between them. The length of the CDR3 is 16 residues. CDR3 nucleotides: TGTGCCAGCAGTTACTTGGTGGGGGGTGGCACAGATACGCAGTATTTT. Amino acid sequence: CASSYLVGGGTDTQYF.

The genes are TRBV6-5 and TRBJ1-1, with 7 bases matching TRBD1. Trimming at V came to 5 bases and at J to 4 bases, leaving 10 bases not matched to a gene. Germline CDR1 reads MNHEY; CDR2 reads SVGAGI. This CDR3 is built from 15 residues. Here the CDR3 reads CASSLHRGVRTEAFF. The DNA for the CDR3 is TGTGCCAGCAGTCTTCACAGGGGAGTGCGCACTGAAGCTTTCTTT.

The rearrangement joins TRBV3-1 (or the pseudogene TRBV3-2) to TRBJ2-5; D not certain. V shed 4 bases and J shed 5 bases, with 11 bases lying between them. Germline assignment: CDR1 LGHDT and CDR2 YNNKEL (reference sequence). This CDR3 contains 13 residues. The CDR3 here is CASSRSPLETQYF. CDR3 nucleotide sequence: TGTGCCAGCAGCCGGTCCCCTCTGGAGACCCAGTACTTC.

V gene TRBV7-2 combines with J gene TRBJ2-1; 9 bases are a match to TRBD1. The J segment lost 0 bases and the V segment lost 5 bases, leaving 5 bases of the junction unmatched. Germline CDR1 and CDR2: SGHTA and FQGNSA. CDR3 length: 16 amino acids. CDR3 nucleotide sequence: TGTGCCAGCAGCGGAGTACAGGGGGCCTCCTACAATGAGCAGTTCTTC. Amino acid sequence: CASSGVQGASYNEQFF. The entire variable domain, with the rest obtained from reference TRBV7-2 and TRBJ2-1, is as follows: GAGVSQSPSNKVTEKGKDVELRCDPISGHTALYWYRQSLGQGLEFLIYFQGNSAPDKSGLPSDRFSAERTGGSVSTLTIQRTQQEDSAVYLCASSGVQGASYNEQFFGPGTRLTVL.

The gene calls are TRBV20-1 and TRBJ2-7; unclear D gene. This CDR3 region has 15 residues. Trimming cost V 3 bases and J 7 bases, with 22 bases left between them. CDR1 is DFQATT, CDR2 SNEGSKA, per germline (reference sequence). CDR3 in DNA: TGCAGTGCTAGTGAGCTGGGGTCGACATCTACAGAGCAGTACTTC. It specifies CSASELGSTSTEQYF.

This chain joins TRBV5-1 and TRBJ1-1; 8 nucleotides match TRBD1. The CDR3 is made up of 12 amino acids. V shed 5 bases, J shed 4 bases, and the junction held 1 base outside the gene matches. CDR1 and CDR2 from the germline V gene are SGHRS and YFSETQ. The DNA of the CDR3 is TGCGCCAGCAGTACAGGGGGCACTGAAGCTTTCTTT. Its protein product is CASSTGGTEAFF. Drawing the rest from reference TRBV5-1 and TRBJ1-1, the complete variable domain is KAGVTQTPRYLIKTRGQQVTLSCSPISGHRSVSWYQQTPGQGLQFLFEYFSETQRNKGNFPGRFSGRQFSNSRSEMNVSTLELGDSALYLCASSTGGTEAFFGQGTRLTVV.

This rearrangement joins TRBV6-5 to TRBJ2-7; 8 nucleotides line up with TRBD1. The length of the CDR3 is 15 residues. With V trimmed by 2 bases and J by 0 bases, 3 bases remained unmatched. Germline V gene data show CDR1 as MNHEY and CDR2 as SVGAGI. The CDR3, as DNA: TGTGCCAGCAGTTACGACAGGGGAAGCTCCTACGAGCAGTACTTC. It encodes CASSYDRGSSYEQYF.

The chain couples TRBV6-1 to TRBJ2-3; 13 positions agree with TRBD2. The germline V gene encodes CDR1 MNHNS and CDR2 SASEGT. The ends lost 3 bases at V and 0 bases at J; junction bases unmatched: 0. The CDR3 consists of 16 residues. In nucleotides, the CDR3 is TGTGCCAGCAGTGAGGGACTAGCGGGAAGCACAGATACGCAGTATTTT. Protein: CASSEGLAGSTDTQYF.

This chain links TRBV6-5 with TRBJ1-4, with D possibly matching TRBD1 (5 bases). Germline-derived CDR1 and CDR2 are MNHEY and SVGAGI. Trimming cost V 6 bases and J 5 bases, with 16 bases left between them. This CDR3 is 15 amino acids long. CDR3 coding DNA: TGTGCCAGCAGACCGAACCAGGGAGGGAATGAAAAACTGTTTTTT. It is translated as CASRPNQGGNEKLFF.

This clone was picked up one time. The genes are TRBV5-1 and TRBJ2-7; D not resolved. CDR1 is SGHRS, CDR2 YFSETQ, per germline. V dropped 4 bases and J dropped 1 base, with 9 bases sitting between them. The CDR3 is made up of 13 amino acids. The CDR3 loop is CASSRDGSYEQYF. The DNA of the CDR3 is TGCGCCAGCAGCCGAGACGGTTCCTACGAGCAGTACTTC.

The chain has TRBV5-1 and TRBJ1-6, with D maybe TRBD1 (6 bases). The CDR3 is 18 amino acids. Per germline, CDR1 SGHRS and CDR2 YFSETQ. The ends were cut back, 4 bases at V and 5 bases at J, with 22 bases in the middle. CDR3 sequence: CASSPSLRTGADNSPLHF. The CDR3 DNA is TGCGCCAGCAGCCCGTCGTTAAGGACGGGGGCAGATAATTCACCCCTCCACTTT. Full variable domain (rest looked up from reference TRBV5-1 and TRBJ1-6): KAGVTQTPRYLIKTRGQQVTLSCSPISGHRSVSWYQQTPGQGLQFLFEYFSETQRNKGNFPGRFSGRQFSNSRSEMNVSTLELGDSALYLCASSPSLRTGADNSPLHFGNGTRLTVT.

The CDR3 region is CASSELGSSYNEQFF. The CDR3 DNA is TGTGCCAGCAGTGAACTAGGGTCCAGTTACAATGAGCAGTTCTTC. V usage is TRBV2 and J usage is TRBJ2-1, with unresolved D. Germline values: CDR1 SNHLY, CDR2 FYNNEI. This CDR3 is 15 amino acids long. Trimming left V 2 bases short and J 4 bases short, with 12 bases between.

As concerns this clone: An end of the junction differs from the germline gene, which may be a read error. V and J are TRBV7-7 and TRBJ2-7; D possibly corresponds to TRBD1 (6 bases). The CDR3 is 17 residues long. Germline CDR1 SSHAT, CDR2 FNYEAQ (reference sequence). The CDR3 is CASSALRDTAEPYEQYF. The CDR3 nucleotides read TGTGCTAGCAGCGCGCTCCGGGACACCGCAGAGCCCTACGAGCAGTACTTC.

The chain couples TRBV19 to TRBJ1-2; D gene unclear. The CDR3 is made up of 15 amino acids. V lost 6 bases, J lost 6 bases, and 20 bases lay in between. CDR1 is LNHDA and CDR2 is SQIVND in the germline V gene (reference sequence). Here the CDR3 reads CASRRSGSAIDGYTF. Written as DNA, the CDR3 is TGTGCCAGTAGGCGGTCGGGGTCCGCCATAGATGGCTACACCTTC.

The genes are TRBV2 and TRBJ1-5; D is uncertain. Trimming removed 10 bases at V and 0 bases at J, with 13 bases between. There are 14 residues in the CDR3. Looked up from germline, CDR1 is SNHLY and CDR2 is FYNNEI. CDR3 amino acids: CATQNSISNQPQHF. The CDR3 bases are TGTGCCACACAAAACAGTATTAGCAATCAGCCCCAGCATTTT. The full variable domain, completed using reference TRBV2 and TRBJ1-5, is EPEVTQTPSHQVTQMGQEVILRCVPISNHLYFYWYRQILGQKVEFLVSFYNNEISEKSEIFDDQFSVERPDGSNFTLKIRSTKLEDSAMYFCATQNSISNQPQHFGDGTRLSIL.

The chain combines TRBV28 with TRBJ2-7; D possibly corresponds to TRBD2 (5 bases). V was trimmed by 3 bases and J by 8 bases, leaving 20 bases between them. Germline-derived CDR1 and CDR2 are MDHEN and SYDVKM. The CDR3 contains 15 residues. The CDR3 region has the DNA TGTGCCAGCAGTTTGAGGGATGGTGTGGGAAGTCAGCAGTACTTC. Translation: CASSLRDGVGSQQYF.

This clone was detected once. At one end, the junction sequence differs from germline, possibly due to a read error. The chain joins TRBV7-7 to TRBJ2-3; no clear D gene. Germline lookup yields CDR1 SSHAT and CDR2 FNYEAQ (reference sequence). The CDR3 extends over 16 amino acids. In DNA, the CDR3 is TGTGCTAGCAGCTTAACGACTTTTCTAGTTAGAGATACGCAGTATTTT. It translates to CASSLTTFLVRDTQYF.

This sequence joins TRBV30 and TRBJ1-5; 7 nucleotides align to TRBD1. Unmatched junction bases numbered 9, after V lost 0 bases and J lost 13 bases. Germline CDR1 is GTSNPN and CDR2 is SVGIG (reference sequence). CDR3 length equals 13 residues. In nucleotides, the CDR3 is TGTGCCTGGAGTGTGACAGGGACATCAACTCAGCATTTT. This sequence encodes CAWSVTGTSTQHF.

The V and J genes are TRBV6-5 and TRBJ2-7, with D unresolved. The germline V gene has CDR1 MNHEY and CDR2 SVGAGI. The length of the CDR3 is 15 residues. V was pared by 2 bases and J by 1 base, with 12 bases between. CDR3 sequence: CASSYGFVGSYEQYF. CDR3 sequence (DNA): TGTGCCAGCAGTTACGGGTTTGTCGGTTCCTACGAGCAGTACTTC.

The chain employs TRBV4-1 and TRBJ1-5; tentative D call: TRBD1 (5 bases). Germline CDR1 is MGHRA and CDR2 is YSYEKL. The CDR3 has 17 residues. With 0 bases removed from V and 4 bases from J, the gap between germline ends came to 16 bases. CDR3 in amino acids: CASSQEVDTSRNQPQHF. In nucleotides, the CDR3 is TGCGCCAGCAGCCAAGAAGTGGACACATCTCGGAATCAGCCCCAGCATTTT.

The chain carries TRBV2 and TRBJ1-5; tentatively, D is TRBD1 (5 bases). V lost 2 bases to trimming and J lost 7 bases, with 15 bases between them. The CDR3 spans 15 residues. Germline V gene lookup returns CDR1 SNHLY and CDR2 FYNNEI. In nucleotides, the CDR3 is TGTGCCAGCAGTGAAAAAGGCAGGGTCGAACAGCCCCAGCATTTT. Protein sequence: CASSEKGRVEQPQHF.

This chain uses TRBV29-1 with TRBJ2-3, with D perhaps given as TRBD1 or TRBD2 (7 bases each). There are 15 residues in the CDR3. V was shortened by 4 bases and J by 3 bases, with 17 bases between the two germline ends. Germline loops: CDR1 SQVTM, CDR2 ANQGSEA. DNA for the CDR3: TGCAGCGTTGGGCCAGGGGGGGGTGTAACAGATACGCAGTATTTT. Translation: CSVGPGGGVTDTQYF.

The V gene is TRBV5-4, the J gene TRBJ2-6; D remains unclear. V was shortened by 2 bases and J by 0 bases, with 9 bases between the two germline ends. Looked up from germline, CDR1 is SGHNT and CDR2 is YYREEE (reference sequence). The CDR3 loop spans 16 amino acids. The CDR3 region is CASSFPGSSGANVLTF. The DNA for the CDR3 is TGTGCCAGCAGCTTTCCCGGTAGCTCTGGGGCCAACGTCCTGACTTTC.

The gene calls are TRBV9 and TRBJ2-7; no clear D gene. Trimming cost V 4 bases and J 6 bases, with 20 bases left between them. Germline V lookup: CDR1 SGDLS, CDR2 YYNGEE. The CDR3 spans 15 residues. DNA of the CDR3: TGTGCCAGCAGCCCCTACACGAGTCCTGCCCCCGAGCAGTACTTC. Translating gives CASSPYTSPAPEQYF.

This chain joins TRBV3-1 (or the pseudogene TRBV3-2) and TRBJ2-1; 16 bases are shared with TRBD2. The V gene's germline CDR1 is LGHDT and CDR2 YNNKEL (reference sequence). CDR3 size: 19 residues. J was trimmed by 4 bases and V by 0 bases; bases with no gene match: 6. The CDR3 spells CASSQEGTSGRARYNEQFF. In nucleotides, the CDR3 is TGTGCCAGCAGCCAAGAAGGGACTAGCGGGAGGGCGAGGTACAATGAGCAGTTCTTC.

The chain has TRBV5-5 and TRBJ1-3; no clear D gene. The CDR3 loop spans 17 amino acids. Germline V gene data show CDR1 as SGHKS and CDR2 as YYEKEE (reference sequence). Deletions cut 1 base from V and 0 bases from J, with 14 bases between. The CDR3 region is CASSLLSLALSGNTIYF. The CDR3 DNA follows: TGTGCCAGCAGCTTGCTGTCGTTGGCCCTCTCTGGAAACACCATATATTTT.